The entry below gives a single TCR beta chain sequence along with its context. Its matching antigen is unknown. Germline lookup yields CDR1 SNHLY and CDR2 FYNNEI. V gave up 4 bases and J gave up 10 bases; unmatched junction bases: 12. There are 15 residues in the CDR3. The entry originates in a study of beta chain features in type 1 diabetes. Whole-study results and caveats: A moderate, significant TCRB CDR3 shortening appeared in type 1 diabetes across four CD4+ subsets.

The investigators reverse transcribed all of the isolated RNA, so they sequenced expressed TCRB transcripts. Assay: immunoSEQ multiplex PCR; the TCRdb copy retains only in-frame clones and omits some. The repertoire has over 650,000 clones, roughly 13% of them found once; the top ten carry roughly 0.04%. Every sorted population was more than 95% pure. The V and J genes are TRBV2 and TRBJ1-1, with 10 bases lining up with TRBD1. The TCR was taken from a man between 18 and 35 years old with type 1 diabetes. Sequencing used naive CD4+ T cells from blood. This CDR3 reads CASSGGQGEEVVAFF. CDR3 DNA sequence: TGTGCCAGCAGTGGCGGACAGGGGGAAGAAGTAGTAGCTTTCTTT.